This TCR beta chain stems from a study of blood T cell repertoires in COVID-19. The CDR3 covers 11 residues. V lost 6 bases and J 5 bases, leaving 7 bases between the germline ends. Looked up from germline, CDR1 is MNHEY and CDR2 is SVGAGI. Donors were grouped by their self-reported clinical history. Sequencing was performed with immunoSEQ multiplex PCR; in TCRdb, only in-frame clones are kept and a portion is missing. The sample lists 200,000 to 250,000 clones, roughly 77% occurring once. The chain has TRBV6-5 and TRBJ2-5; D possibly corresponds to TRBD2 (5 bases). Sequenced material: PBMCs or T cells enriched from blood (not recorded which). The origin of this receptor is a man between 35 and 55 years old who had recovered from COVID-19. As DNA, the CDR3 is TGTGCCAGCAGGGAGGACGAGACCCAGTACTTC. Translation: CASREDETQYF.